The source of this T cell receptor beta chain is a study of patients and donors after allogeneic stem cell transplantation. Between the trimmed V and J ends, which lost 1 base and 3 bases, there was a span of 10 bases. The CDR3 has 15 residues. TCRdb passed the RT-PCR reads through MiXCR, listing each CDR3 protein once. The sample includes 800,000 to 1,000,000 distinct CDR3 sequences, roughly 18% of them seen just once. The sample consisted of blood, either unsorted or a sorted T cell fraction (not recorded which). The TCR comes from a human donor who was either an allogeneic HSCT recipient or a stem cell or donor lymphocyte infusion donor (not recorded which). It is not recorded whose cells these are; they may come from a transplant donor. This chain joins TRBV12-3 or TRBV12-4 and TRBJ2-4; tentatively, D is TRBD1 (6 bases). CDR3 loop: CASSLGGLVKNIQYF. For the CDR3, the DNA is TGTGCCAGCAGTTTAGGGGGGCTGGTCAAAAACATTCAGTACTTC.